This T cell receptor (beta chain) comes out of a study of T-cell memory formation after mild COVID-19. TCRdb redid the calling of the 5' RACE reads with MiXCR, one entry per CDR3 protein. Seen here are approximately 390,000 distinct CDR3 sequences, approximately 16% observed once, and the top ten hold roughly 21%. This clonotype was detected a few times. The antigen is undetermined. The germline CDR1 and CDR2 sequences are SGHRS and YFSETQ. After removal of 4 bases from V and 10 bases from J, the junction contained 10 bases not matched to a gene. The CDR3 runs 14 residues. Study-level findings and limits: Contracting CD4+ clones were located mainly in CM and EM, and CD8+ clones in EMRA.

Sequenced sample: PBMCs or a T cell subset sorted from them (not recorded which). The chain combines TRBV5-1 with TRBJ2-1; 8 nucleotides line up with TRBD2. The sequence derives from a man aged 18 to 35 who had mild COVID-19 (a few samples of this study predate the infection). Cell type and time point are not known. The CDR3 DNA reads TGCGCCAGCAGCCCCGGGGGGCTAGCGGGCGAGCAGTTCTTC. It specifies CASSPGGLAGEQFF.